These 18 T cell receptor beta chains came from one sample sequenced in a study of post-analysis software for immune sequencing data. General study findings and limits: Five TRBV segments appeared more often in patients than in controls, and TRBV5-6, TRBV5-1 and TRBV20-1 were among these.

Which antigens these TCRs recognize remains unknown. Unique molecular identifiers were built into the TCR beta cDNA libraries. TCRdb recomputed calls from the PCR reads with MiXCR, one row per CDR3 protein. This table holds approximately 690,000 distinct CDR3 sequences, more than 50% found once. Material for sequencing was blood. These receptors were obtained from a girl aged 2-10 years with multiple sclerosis.

The chain employs TRBV7-9 and TRBJ2-1; D tentatively fits TRBD1 or TRBD2 (5 bases each). Germline lookup yields CDR1 SEHNR and CDR2 FQNEAQ (reference sequence). The CDR3 has 15 residues. The ends were cut back, 2 bases at V and 5 bases at J, with 13 bases in the middle. CDR3 in amino acids: CASSLSGTGDNEQFF. The CDR3 DNA is TGTGCCAGCAGCTTAAGCGGTACAGGTGACAATGAGCAGTTCTTC.

This clonotype was detected many times. The chain employs TRBV29-1 and TRBJ2-7; D may be TRBD1 (6 bases). Between the trimmed V and J ends, which lost 7 bases and 1 base, there was a span of 11 bases. The CDR3 is made up of 12 amino acids. CDR1 and CDR2 from the germline V gene are SQVTM and ANQGSEA. The CDR3 coding sequence is TGCAGCGCGCAAACAGGGTCCTACGAGCAGTACTTC. This gives the protein CSAQTGSYEQYF.

The chain links TRBV12-3 or TRBV12-4 to TRBJ2-1; D not certain. The V and J ends lost 1 base and 8 bases respectively, with 15 bases between them. The CDR3 is 15 amino acids. The CDR3 is CASSLGGRVHDEQFF. In DNA, the CDR3 is TGTGCCAGCAGTTTAGGAGGTAGGGTGCACGATGAGCAGTTCTTC.

This clonotype has a single count. This chain connects TRBV20-1 to TRBJ2-1; 8 nucleotides match TRBD2. Germline CDR1 reads DFQATT; CDR2 reads SNEGSKA (reference sequence). V trimming: 3 bases; J trimming: 3 bases; junction bases outside the gene matches: 7. The CDR3 covers 15 residues. The DNA for the CDR3 is TGCAGTGCTAGGAAATTTACTAGCGGCTACAATGAGCAGTTCTTC. It is translated as CSARKFTSGYNEQFF.

The chain is built from TRBV20-1 and TRBJ2-5; TRBD2 agrees at 9 bases. The CDR3 consists of 15 residues. V lost 3 bases, J lost 1 base, and 6 bases stayed unmatched. CDR1 is DFQATT and CDR2 is SNEGSKA in the germline V gene (reference sequence). For the CDR3, the DNA is TGCAGTGCTAGCCGAGCGACTAGCGGCCAAGAGACCCAGTACTTC. Its protein product is CSASRATSGQETQYF.

The chain links TRBV5-1 to TRBJ2-1, with 10 positions matching TRBD2. Germline V gives CDR1 SGHRS, CDR2 YFSETQ. V shed 3 bases and J 8 bases; nucleotides not matched to a gene: 14. The CDR3 loop spans 17 amino acids. DNA for the CDR3: TGCGCCAGCAGCTCGCAAAGATCCCTAGCGGGAGATTATGAGCAGTTCTTC. Translated, it gives CASSSQRSLAGDYEQFF.

This clonotype was detected only once. V usage is TRBV7-2 and J usage is TRBJ1-5; no clear D gene. Deletions cut 1 base from V and 2 bases from J, with 6 bases between. This CDR3 comprises 14 residues. Germline assignment: CDR1 SGHTA and CDR2 FQGNSA. The CDR3 sequence is CASSLGPGNQPQHF. CDR3 DNA sequence: TGTGCCAGCAGCTTAGGCCCAGGCAATCAGCCCCAGCATTTT.

V usage is TRBV4-1 and J usage is TRBJ2-1, with TRBD1 matching 9 bases. Germline lookup yields CDR1 MGHRA and CDR2 YSYEKL. The CDR3 is 16 residues long. V shed 1 base and J 7 bases; nucleotides not matched to a gene: 8. This chain's CDR3 is CASSQARDRDPNEQFF. CDR3 DNA: TGCGCCAGCAGCCAAGCCCGGGACAGGGACCCGAATGAGCAGTTCTTC.

This chain joins TRBV5-1 and TRBJ2-1; D unclear. CDR1 SGHRS and CDR2 YFSETQ come from the germline V gene. Trimming took 0 bases from V and 9 from J, leaving 10 bases between them. There are 13 residues in the CDR3. Here the CDR3 reads CASSLASGSEQFF. DNA of the CDR3: TGCGCCAGCAGCTTGGCCTCCGGTTCTGAGCAGTTCTTC.

The V and J genes are TRBV2 and TRBJ2-1, with a possible D match to TRBD2 (6 bases). Per germline, CDR1 SNHLY and CDR2 FYNNEI. CDR3 length equals 15 residues. Trimming shortened V by 6 bases and J by 1 base, and 13 bases separated the two germline ends. CDR3 bases: TGTGCCAGCAGCACCACCGGGACTTCCTACAATGAGCAGTTCTTC. Translated, it gives CASSTTGTSYNEQFF.

CDR3 sequence reads: CASSLRARDISGYTF. The CDR3 DNA reads TGCGCCAGCAGCTTAAGGGCCAGGGATATTTCTGGCTACACCTTC. J is TRBJ1-2 and V is TRBV5-1; the D gene is possibly TRBD1 (5 bases). Trimming shortened V by 2 bases and J by 7 bases, and 18 bases separated the two germline ends. Looked up from germline, CDR1 is SGHRS and CDR2 is YFSETQ. This CDR3 is built from 15 residues.

The genes are TRBV2 and TRBJ1-5, with D possibly being TRBD1 (5 bases). This CDR3 has 14 residues. Deletions cut 8 bases from V and 5 bases from J, with 16 bases between. CDR1 is SNHLY, CDR2 FYNNEI, per germline. CDR3 DNA: TGTGCCAGCCCCGGCCCCCGGGGGGATCAGCCCCAGCATTTT. It codes for CASPGPRGDQPQHF.

The V call is TRBV12-3 or TRBV12-4, the J call TRBJ2-1, with TRBD2 matching 9 bases. Trimming removed 11 bases from V and 9 bases from J; junction bases left unmatched: 17. The CDR3 contains 15 residues. CDR3 sequence (DNA): TGTGCCGCGCGCGGGGGGGGCGGGAGATCGGGTGAGCAGTTCTTC. The encoded protein is CAARGGGGRSGEQFF.

The rearrangement links TRBV12-3 or TRBV12-4 to TRBJ2-2; 10 nucleotides line up with TRBD2. The CDR3 consists of 16 residues. Trimming at V came to 3 bases and at J to 1 base, leaving 2 bases not matched to a gene. Written as DNA, the CDR3 is TGTGCCAGCAGTTTTAGCGGGAGGTGGAACACCGGGGAGCTGTTTTTT. Encoded protein: CASSFSGRWNTGELFF.

This clonotype showed up just a few times. V and J are TRBV7-9 and TRBJ2-1; 8 nucleotides agree with TRBD1. The germline gives CDR1 SEHNR, CDR2 FQNEAQ (reference sequence). Trimming took 1 base from V and 5 from J; bases not matched to a gene: 4. The CDR3 loop spans 15 amino acids. The CDR3 reads CASSLEQGVNNEQFF. In DNA form, the CDR3 reads TGTGCCAGCAGCTTAGAACAGGGGGTCAACAATGAGCAGTTCTTC. Looking up the rest from reference TRBV7-9 and TRBJ2-1 gives the full variable domain: DTGVSQNPRHKITKRGQNVTFRCDPISEHNRLYWYRQTLGQGPEFLTYFQNEAQLEKSRLLSDRFSAERPKGSFSTLEIQRTEQGDSAMYLCASSLEQGVNNEQFFGPGTRLTVL.

The V gene is TRBV7-9, the J gene TRBJ2-7; 8 nucleotides agree with TRBD2. Germline-derived CDR1 and CDR2 are SEHNR and FQNEAQ (reference sequence). V shed 5 bases and J 4 bases; nucleotides not matched to a gene: 10. There are 15 residues in the CDR3. This CDR3 reads CASSVKAGDPYEQYF. CDR3 DNA: TGTGCCAGCAGCGTCAAAGCGGGAGACCCGTACGAGCAGTACTTC.

The chain links TRBV4-2 to TRBJ2-1, with 7 bases fitting TRBD2. J lost 2 bases, V lost 5 bases, and 12 bases had no gene match. CDR1 and CDR2 from the germline V gene are LGHNA and YNFKEQ. This CDR3 has 17 residues. CDR3 residues: CASSSARLAFAYNEQFF. The CDR3 DNA reads TGTGCCAGCAGCTCCGCCCGACTAGCCTTCGCCTACAATGAGCAGTTCTTC.

J is TRBJ1-5 and V is TRBV6-5; 8 bases match TRBD1. Germline CDR1 reads MNHEY; CDR2 reads SVGAGI. J was trimmed by 3 bases and V by 5 bases; bases with no gene match: 3. This CDR3 contains 14 residues. Written as DNA, the CDR3 is TGTGCCAGCAGTGCGGACAGGGCCAATCAGCCCCAGCATTTT. It translates to CASSADRANQPQHF.